One sample yielded the 17 T cell receptor beta chains listed below, sequenced in a study of OX40 agonist ivuxolimab in advanced cancers. The data were produced by immunoSEQ multiplex PCR, yet TCRdb's version contains in-frame clones alone and is incomplete. The sample has about 41,000 clones, about 80% seen once. The specimen was CD4+ or CD8+ T cells sorted from blood, collected in a trial of the OX40 agonist ivuxolimab. All receptors come from an adult with an advanced solid tumor such as melanoma, head and neck, liver or kidney cancer.

This chain uses TRBV5-1 with TRBJ2-1; 11 bases are a match to TRBD2. Germline trimming cut 4 bases from V and 7 bases from J; bases unmatched to any gene: 7. This CDR3 comprises 15 residues. Germline CDR1 reads SGHRS; CDR2 reads YFSETQ. The CDR3 bases are TGCGCCAGCAGCCCAGGACTAGCGGGTACGAATGAGCAGTTCTTC. This encodes CASSPGLAGTNEQFF.

This clone occurred a few times. The chain has TRBV11-1 and TRBJ2-1, with a possible D match to TRBD2 (6 bases). Trimming removed 4 bases at V and 5 bases at J, with 15 bases between. Per the germline V gene, CDR1 is SGHAT and CDR2 is FQDESV (reference sequence). This CDR3 spans 15 amino acids. The CDR3 DNA follows: TGTGCCAGCAGCTCCCGGGGGAGGCGGCACAATGAGCAGTTCTTC. Translated, it gives CASSSRGRRHNEQFF.

The chain couples TRBV18 to TRBJ1-3; 7 nucleotides agree with TRBD1. V gave up 2 bases and J gave up 4 bases; unmatched junction bases: 8. Germline CDR1 reads KGHSH; CDR2 reads LQKENI. This CDR3 spans 16 amino acids. The DNA of the CDR3 is TGTGCCAGCTCACCAAAAGACAGGGTCTACGGAAACACCATATATTTT. Translating it yields CASSPKDRVYGNTIYF.

Only one count was recorded for this clone. The CDR3 is CASSLGGSPAYGYTF. CDR3 DNA: TGTGCCAGCAGTCTAGGGGGCTCCCCTGCCTATGGCTACACCTTC. The chain combines TRBV14 with TRBJ1-2; 7 positions agree with TRBD1. Germline V gene sequence: CDR1 SGHDN, CDR2 FVKESK. The CDR3 runs 15 residues. Trimming at V came to 6 bases and at J to 4 bases, leaving 11 bases not matched to a gene.

This chain uses TRBV6-1 with TRBJ2-1; tentative D call: TRBD1 (6 bases). The germline V gene has CDR1 MNHNS and CDR2 SASEGT. The V end lost 2 bases, the J end lost 1 base, and 9 bases lay between the germline ends. This CDR3 is built from 15 residues. CDR3 loop: CASSELTGSYNEQFF. In DNA, the CDR3 is TGTGCCAGCAGTGAACTGACAGGATCCTACAATGAGCAGTTCTTC.

The V gene is TRBV5-8, the J gene TRBJ1-1; a weak D match, TRBD1 (5 bases). V was clipped by 9 bases and J by 1 base, with 13 bases between them. The CDR3 has 13 residues. Germline lookup yields CDR1 SGHTS and CDR2 YDEGEE. The CDR3 region has the DNA TGTGCCACCTGGGACTTAAGGAACACTGAAGCTTTCTTT. It yields the protein CATWDLRNTEAFF.

V gene TRBV4-1 combines with J gene TRBJ2-1; 8 nucleotides agree with TRBD2. The CDR3 contains 16 residues. The V segment lost 6 bases and the J segment 3 bases; nucleotides outside the gene matches: 10. The germline V gene encodes CDR1 MGHRA and CDR2 YSYEKL. In DNA, the CDR3 is TGCGCCAGCAGGCCCCACGGCGCGGGGGGCTACAATGAGCAGTTCTTC. Translation gives CASRPHGAGGYNEQFF.

V gene TRBV7-8 combines with J gene TRBJ2-3, with D unclear. V was shortened by 2 bases and J by 4 bases, with 4 bases between the two germline ends. The CDR3 is 12 amino acids. Looked up from germline, CDR1 is SGHVS and CDR2 is FQNEAQ. The CDR3 nucleotides are TGTGCCAGCAGCTTATTTCCAGATACGCAGTATTTT. This codes for CASSLFPDTQYF. Using reference TRBV7-8 and TRBJ2-3 for the parts outside the CDR3, the full variable domain is GAGVSQSPRYKVAKRGQDVALRCDPISGHVSLFWYQQALGQGPEFLTYFQNEAQLDKSGLPSDRFFAERPEGSVSTLKIQRTQQEDSAVYLCASSLFPDTQYFGPGTRLTVL.

V usage is TRBV9 and J usage is TRBJ2-1; weak D call: TRBD1 (6 bases). Germline-derived CDR1 and CDR2 are SGDLS and YYNGEE. With 4 bases removed from V and 10 bases from J, the gap between germline ends came to 15 bases. This CDR3 region has 13 residues. The CDR3 sequence: CASSPRPGEEQFF. The CDR3 DNA reads TGTGCCAGCAGCCCCCGCCCAGGGGAGGAGCAGTTCTTC.

This chain links TRBV5-1 with TRBJ1-1; D is uncertain. Germline CDR1 and CDR2: SGHRS and YFSETQ. This CDR3 has 14 residues. The V end lost 3 bases, the J end lost 6 bases, and 15 bases lay between the germline ends. CDR3 loop: CASSSGVRPAEAFF. For the CDR3, the DNA is TGCGCCAGCAGCTCGGGCGTCAGGCCCGCTGAAGCTTTCTTT.

The chain links TRBV7-2 to TRBJ2-7; D not certain. Germline V CDR1 and CDR2: SGHTA, FQGNSA. The CDR3 is made up of 16 amino acids. V was trimmed by 0 bases and J by 6 bases, leaving 18 bases between them. The CDR3 here is CASSLAMGFLGPEQYF. CDR3 nucleotide sequence: TGTGCCAGCAGCTTAGCGATGGGTTTTCTGGGCCCCGAGCAGTACTTC.

This clone is termed medium-sized (0.01 to 0.1%). The V and J genes are TRBV5-1 and TRBJ2-7, with D hard to call. Per the germline V gene, CDR1 is SGHRS and CDR2 is YFSETQ. This CDR3 contains 13 residues. Between the trimmed V and J ends, which lost 0 bases and 9 bases, there was a span of 13 bases. The CDR3: CASSLAQSLVQYF. The CDR3 nucleotides are TGCGCCAGCAGCTTGGCGCAGTCGTTGGTGCAGTACTTC.

The chain is built from TRBV6-1 and TRBJ1-5, with TRBD1 as a possible D gene (5 bases). Trimming stripped 7 bases from V and 4 bases from J, with 11 bases between. Germline CDR1 MNHNS, CDR2 SASEGT. The CDR3 loop spans 13 amino acids. The CDR3 spells CASTRGLNQPQHF. In DNA form, the CDR3 reads TGTGCCAGCACAAGGGGCTTGAATCAGCCCCAGCATTTT.

The chain carries TRBV9 and TRBJ2-7; 7 bases match TRBD2. The CDR3 totals 15 residues. V shed 0 bases, J shed 6 bases, and the junction held 9 bases outside the gene matches. Germline V CDR1 and CDR2: SGDLS, YYNGEE. This CDR3 is CASSVEPGGLGEQYF. CDR3 coding DNA: TGTGCCAGCAGCGTAGAACCGGGAGGACTGGGCGAGCAGTACTTC.

This chain links TRBV7-2 with TRBJ1-6, with D possibly TRBD1 on 5 matching bases. V was pared by 3 bases and J by 0 bases, with 12 bases between. Per germline, CDR1 SGHTA and CDR2 FQGNSA. The CDR3 has 17 residues. This CDR3 reads CASSFSGRSSYNSPLHF. CDR3 bases: TGTGCCAGCAGCTTTTCGGGGCGGAGCTCCTATAATTCACCCCTCCACTTT.

The chain recombines TRBV19 with TRBJ2-1; D perhaps matches TRBD2 (7 bases). The germline V gene has CDR1 LNHDA and CDR2 SQIVND (reference sequence). Trimming left V 5 bases short and J 7 bases short, with 21 bases between. CDR3 length: 16 residues. The CDR3 spells CASSEGGGPGVNEQFF. The DNA for the CDR3 is TGTGCCAGTAGTGAAGGGGGGGGACCTGGAGTGAATGAGCAGTTCTTC. Filled out from reference TRBV19 and TRBJ2-1, the complete variable domain reads DGGITQSPKYLFRKEGQNVTLSCEQNLNHDAMYWYRQDPGQGLRLIYYSQIVNDFQKGDIAEGYSVSREKKESFPLTVTSAQKNPTAFYLCASSEGGGPGVNEQFFGPGTRLTVL.

The gene calls are TRBV7-9 and TRBJ1-2; D unclear. Trimming cost V 5 bases and J 4 bases, with 14 bases left between them. Germline-derived CDR1 and CDR2 are SEHNR and FQNEAQ (reference sequence). This CDR3 comprises 14 residues. This CDR3 is CASSPQDRGYGYTF. In nucleotides, the CDR3 is TGTGCCAGCAGCCCCCAGGACCGGGGCTATGGCTACACCTTC.